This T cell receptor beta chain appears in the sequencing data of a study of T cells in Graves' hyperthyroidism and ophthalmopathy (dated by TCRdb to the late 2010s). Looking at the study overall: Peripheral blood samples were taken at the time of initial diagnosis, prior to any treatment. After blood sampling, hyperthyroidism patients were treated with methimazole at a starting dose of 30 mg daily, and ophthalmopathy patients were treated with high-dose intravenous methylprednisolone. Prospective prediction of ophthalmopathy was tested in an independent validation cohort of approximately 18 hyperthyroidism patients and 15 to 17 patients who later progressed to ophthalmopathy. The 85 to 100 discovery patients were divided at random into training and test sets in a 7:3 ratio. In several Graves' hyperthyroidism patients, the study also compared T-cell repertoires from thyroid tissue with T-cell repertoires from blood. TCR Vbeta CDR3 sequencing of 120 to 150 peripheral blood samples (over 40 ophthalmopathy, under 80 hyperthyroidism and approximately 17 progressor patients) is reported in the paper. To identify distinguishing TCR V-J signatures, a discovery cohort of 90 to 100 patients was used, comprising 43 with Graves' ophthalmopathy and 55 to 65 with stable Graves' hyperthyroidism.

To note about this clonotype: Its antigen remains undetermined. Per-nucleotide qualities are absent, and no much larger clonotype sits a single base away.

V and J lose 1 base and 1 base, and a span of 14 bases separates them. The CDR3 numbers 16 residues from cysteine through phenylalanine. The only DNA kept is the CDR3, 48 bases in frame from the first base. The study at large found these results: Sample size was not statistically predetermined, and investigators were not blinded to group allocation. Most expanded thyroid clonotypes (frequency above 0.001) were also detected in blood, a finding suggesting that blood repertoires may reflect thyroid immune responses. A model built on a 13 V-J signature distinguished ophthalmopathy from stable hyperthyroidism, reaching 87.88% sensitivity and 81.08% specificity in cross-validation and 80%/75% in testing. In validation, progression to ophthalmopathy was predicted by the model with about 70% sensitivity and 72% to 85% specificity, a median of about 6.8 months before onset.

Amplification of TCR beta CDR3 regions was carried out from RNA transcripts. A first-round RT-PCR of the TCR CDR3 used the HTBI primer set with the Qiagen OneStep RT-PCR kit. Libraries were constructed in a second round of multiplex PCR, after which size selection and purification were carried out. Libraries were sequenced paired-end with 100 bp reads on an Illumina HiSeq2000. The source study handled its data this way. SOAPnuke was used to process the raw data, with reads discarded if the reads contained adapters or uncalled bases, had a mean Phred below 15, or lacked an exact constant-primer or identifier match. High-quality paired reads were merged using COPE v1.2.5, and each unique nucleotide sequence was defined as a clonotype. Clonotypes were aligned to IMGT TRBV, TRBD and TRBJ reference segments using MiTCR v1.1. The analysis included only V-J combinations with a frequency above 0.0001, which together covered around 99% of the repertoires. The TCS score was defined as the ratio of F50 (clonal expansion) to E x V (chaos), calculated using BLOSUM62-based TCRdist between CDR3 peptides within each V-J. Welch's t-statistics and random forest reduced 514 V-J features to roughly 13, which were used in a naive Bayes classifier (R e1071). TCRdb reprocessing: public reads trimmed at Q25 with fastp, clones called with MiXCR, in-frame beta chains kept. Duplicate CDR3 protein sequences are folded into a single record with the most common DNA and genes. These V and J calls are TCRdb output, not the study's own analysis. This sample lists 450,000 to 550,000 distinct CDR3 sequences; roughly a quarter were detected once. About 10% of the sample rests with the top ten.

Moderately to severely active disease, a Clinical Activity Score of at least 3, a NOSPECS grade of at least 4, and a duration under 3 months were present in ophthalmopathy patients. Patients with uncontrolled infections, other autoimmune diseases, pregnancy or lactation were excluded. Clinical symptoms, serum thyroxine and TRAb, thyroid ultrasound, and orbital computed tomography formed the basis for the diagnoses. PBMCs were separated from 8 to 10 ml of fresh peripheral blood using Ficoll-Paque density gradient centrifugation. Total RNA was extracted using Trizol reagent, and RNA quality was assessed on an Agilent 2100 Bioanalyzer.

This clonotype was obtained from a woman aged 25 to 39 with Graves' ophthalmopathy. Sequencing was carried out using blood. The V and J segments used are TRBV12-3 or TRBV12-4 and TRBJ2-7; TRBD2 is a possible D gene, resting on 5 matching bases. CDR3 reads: CASSLDRGPGSYEQYF. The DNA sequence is TGTGCCAGCAGTTTAGACAGAGGCCCGGGGTCCTACGAGCAGTACTTC.